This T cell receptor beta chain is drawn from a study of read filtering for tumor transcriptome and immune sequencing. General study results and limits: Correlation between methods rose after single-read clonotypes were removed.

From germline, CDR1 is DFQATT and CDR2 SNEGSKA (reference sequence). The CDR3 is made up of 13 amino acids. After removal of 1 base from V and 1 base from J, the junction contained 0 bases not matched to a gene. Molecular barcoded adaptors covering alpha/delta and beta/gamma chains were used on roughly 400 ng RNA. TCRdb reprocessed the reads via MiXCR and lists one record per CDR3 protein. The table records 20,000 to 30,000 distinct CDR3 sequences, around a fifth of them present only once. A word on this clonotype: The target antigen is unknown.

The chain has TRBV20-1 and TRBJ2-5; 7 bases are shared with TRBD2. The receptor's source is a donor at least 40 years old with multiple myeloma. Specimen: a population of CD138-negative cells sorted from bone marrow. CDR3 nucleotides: TGCAGTGCTAGAGCTAGCGGCCAAGAGACCCAGTACTTC. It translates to CSARASGQETQYF.